Listed below are T cell receptor beta chains from one sample, sequenced in a study of T cells in Graves' hyperthyroidism and ophthalmopathy. One entry per CDR3 protein results from TCRdb running MiXCR on the multiplex PCR reads. The table shows fewer than 450,000 distinct CDR3 sequences, with approximately 17% occurring only once. The sequenced material came from blood. The receptor set was obtained from a woman aged 25 to 39 with Graves' hyperthyroidism that later progressed to Graves' ophthalmopathy. Both conserved end residues are part of each CDR3. Each record gives: D gene, V gene, clone size, J gene, CDR3 DNA, CDR3 protein. A D gene is named only where the DNA matches it firmly. The size of a clone is reported for some rows only, either as once, few or many, or as a class for expanded clones.

TRBD2,TRBV12-5,many,TRBJ2-3,TGTGCTAGTGGTTTGGCAACTAGCGAAAGCACAGATACGCAGTATTTT,CASGLATSESTDTQYF
-,TRBV27,few,TRBJ2-2,TGTGCCAGCAGTTTATTCGCGGGGAGGCCCGGGGAGCTGTTTTTT,CASSLFAGRPGELFF
-,TRBV27,-,TRBJ2-6,TGTGCCAGCAGAAGGGCCTTCCCCTACTCTGGGGCCAACGTCCTGACTTTC,CASRRAFPYSGANVLTF
-,TRBV20-1,-,TRBJ2-5,TGCAGTGCTAGAGATTGGGTCGGGAATAGGAGGGAGACCCAGTACTTC,CSARDWVGNRRETQYF
-,TRBV7-9,-,TRBJ2-1,TGTGCCAGCAGCTTTTCGGTTGATGAGCAGTTCTTC,CASSFSVDEQFF
-,TRBV4-1,-,TRBJ2-1,TGCGCCAGCAGCCAAGAACAGCGGAACTCCTACAATGAGCAGTTCTTC,CASSQEQRNSYNEQFF
-,TRBV4-1,many,TRBJ1-6,TGCGCCAGCAGCCAAGTCCGTGGGGGAACACCCCTCCACTTT,CASSQVRGGTPLHF
TRBD1,TRBV11-2,-,TRBJ1-4,TGCGCCAGCAGCCAAGAAAACAGGGGTGAAAAACTGTTTTTT,CASSQENRGEKLFF
-,TRBV29-1,few,TRBJ1-4,TGCAGCGTGCTGGACGGATATAATGAAAAACTGTTTTTT,CSVLDGYNEKLFF
-,TRBV28,many,TRBJ2-1,TGTGCCAGCAGTTTATGGGGGGAGCAGTTCTTC,CASSLWGEQFF
TRBD1,TRBV28,many,TRBJ2-7,TGTGCCAGCAGTTTTTTGGACAGGGCCCACTACGAGCAGTACTTC,CASSFLDRAHYEQYF
TRBD2,TRBV20-1,-,TRBJ2-7,TGCAGTGCTAGAGAACAGACTAGCGGGGCTATCTCCTACGAGCAGTACTTC,CSAREQTSGAISYEQYF
-,TRBV5-1,few,TRBJ2-7,TGCGCCAGCAGCTTGGGCCCGGGAAGCGGACAATACGAGCAGTACTTC,CASSLGPGSGQYEQYF
-,TRBV28,-,TRBJ2-3,TGTGCCAGCCACCCGGAGCACCCCACAGATACGCAGTATTTT,CASHPEHPTDTQYF
-,TRBV28,many,TRBJ2-3,TGTGCCAGCAGTCCCACCCCTAGACTAAGTCCTAGCACAGATACGCAGTATTTT,CASSPTPRLSPSTDTQYF
TRBD2,TRBV12-3/TRBV12-4,many,TRBJ2-1,TGTGCCAGCAGTTTTGTAGCGGGGGGGCCGTATAATGAGCAGTTCTTC,CASSFVAGGPYNEQFF
-,TRBV20-1,many,TRBJ2-5,TGCAGTGCTAGAGATCAATACGGCGCCCCCCAAGAGACCCAGTACTTC,CSARDQYGAPQETQYF
-,TRBV27,many,TRBJ1-5,TGTGCCAGCAGTTCAACGGCGGGCCGGATCGGCAATCAGCCCCAGCATTTT,CASSSTAGRIGNQPQHF
-,TRBV5-1,few,TRBJ2-5,TGCGCCAGCAGGGAGTCCCAAGAGACCCAGTACTTC,CASRESQETQYF
-,TRBV19,-,TRBJ1-2,TGTGCCAGTAGTCAGGACTCCTCTAACTATGGCTACACCTTC,CASSQDSSNYGYTF
TRBD1,TRBV28,-,TRBJ1-2,TGTGCCAGCAGTTTTCCAGGGACAGGGGCGTATGGCTACACCTTC,CASSFPGTGAYGYTF
-,TRBV29-1,-,TRBJ2-1,TGCAGCGTTGAAGCCCCAGGGACCGATGAATACAATGAGCAGTTCTTC,CSVEAPGTDEYNEQFF
-,TRBV28,many,TRBJ1-4,TGTGCCAGCAGTCCGCTCGGGGATTCTAATGAAAAACTGTTTTTT,CASSPLGDSNEKLFF
TRBD1,TRBV28,many,TRBJ1-5,TGTGCCAGCAGTGGGACAGGGAGGAATCAGCCCCAGCATTTT,CASSGTGRNQPQHF
-,TRBV29-1,many,TRBJ2-1,TGCAGCGTCAAGGAGTGGGGAGAGTATGGTGAGCAGTTCTTC,CSVKEWGEYGEQFF
-,TRBV6-1,many,TRBJ2-2,TGTGCCAGCAGTAGGTGGGGGGGCTCGAACACCGGGGAGCTGTTTTTT,CASSRWGGSNTGELFF
-,TRBV18,many,TRBJ1-5,TGTGCCAGCTCACCGGAGCGGATATCCAATCAGCCCCAGCATTTT,CASSPERISNQPQHF
TRBD1,TRBV28,-,TRBJ1-5,TGTGCCAGCAGTTATACAGGGGCCGTTAATCAGCCCCAGCATTTT,CASSYTGAVNQPQHF
-,TRBV9,many,TRBJ2-5,TGTGCCAGCAGCGTAGGTAACCAGGCCATCGGGGAGACCCAGTACTTC,CASSVGNQAIGETQYF
-,TRBV29-1,many,TRBJ2-5,TGCAGCGTTGCGGGGTGGGGGCAAGAGACCCAGTACTTC,CSVAGWGQETQYF
-,TRBV19,-,TRBJ1-2,TGTGCCAGCCGTACATCAAACCCTATAAACTATGGCTACACCTTC,CASRTSNPINYGYTF
TRBD1,TRBV4-2,-,TRBJ1-1,TGTGCCAGCAGCCAAGTGTTAGGGGGCCCGTCGAACACTGAAGCTTTCTTT,CASSQVLGGPSNTEAFF
-,TRBV29-1,many,TRBJ1-2,TGCAGCGTTGAAGTAACAGGGACTAACTATGGCTACACCTTC,CSVEVTGTNYGYTF
-,TRBV5-1,-,TRBJ2-7,TGCGCCAGCAGCCCGGGCCTAGGGTCCTCCTACGAGCAGTACTTC,CASSPGLGSSYEQYF
-,TRBV20-1,-,TRBJ1-1,TGCAGTGCTCACCCGGGCAGCATGAACACTGAAGCTTTCTTT,CSAHPGSMNTEAFF
TRBD1,TRBV12-3/TRBV12-4,many,TRBJ1-6,TGTGCCAGCAGCCCAGAGGGACAGCAGAGGCCCCTCCACTTT,CASSPEGQQRPLHF
TRBD1,TRBV20-1,-,TRBJ2-7,TGCAGTGCCAGCGTGGGACAGGGGACCTACGAGCAGTACTTC,CSASVGQGTYEQYF
-,TRBV24-1,many,TRBJ2-6,TGTGCCACCAGTGATCCCACTAGCTCTGGGGCCAACGTCCTGACTTTC,CATSDPTSSGANVLTF
TRBD2,TRBV12-3/TRBV12-4,many,TRBJ2-7,TGTGCCAGCAGTTTTTCACTAGCGGGAGGGCCAAGGCAGTACTTC,CASSFSLAGGPRQYF
TRBD2,TRBV20-1,many,TRBJ2-5,TGCAGTGCTAGTTTTCCTAGCGGAGAAGAGACCCAGTACTTC,CSASFPSGEETQYF
-,TRBV5-1,few,TRBJ2-7,TGCGCCAGCAGCCGCCAATTCGGACAGACCTACGAGCAGTACTTC,CASSRQFGQTYEQYF
-,TRBV18,few,TRBJ1-6,TGTGCCAGCTCACCCAACACTGGGGACTCCTATAATTCACCCCTCCACTTT,CASSPNTGDSYNSPLHF
TRBD1,TRBV11-2,many,TRBJ1-2,TGTGCCAGCAGCTCAAACCGGGACAGGGCTGGCGGCTACACCTTC,CASSSNRDRAGGYTF
-,TRBV4-1,-,TRBJ2-1,TGCGCCAGCAGCCAAGATCACCGCCCCACGAGCTCCTACAATGAGCAGTTCTTC,CASSQDHRPTSSYNEQFF